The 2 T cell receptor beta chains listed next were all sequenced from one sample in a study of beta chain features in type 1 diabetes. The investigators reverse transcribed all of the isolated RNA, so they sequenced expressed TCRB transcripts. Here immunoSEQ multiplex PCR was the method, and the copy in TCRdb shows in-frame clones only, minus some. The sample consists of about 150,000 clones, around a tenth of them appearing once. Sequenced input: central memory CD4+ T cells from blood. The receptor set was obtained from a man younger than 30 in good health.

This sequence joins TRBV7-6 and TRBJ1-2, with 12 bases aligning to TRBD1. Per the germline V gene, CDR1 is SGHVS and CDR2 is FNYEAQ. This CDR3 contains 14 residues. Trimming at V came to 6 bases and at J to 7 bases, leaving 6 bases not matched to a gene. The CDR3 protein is CASSQGQGAPGYTF. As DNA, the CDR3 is TGTGCCAGCAGTCAGGGACAGGGGGCTCCTGGCTACACCTTC. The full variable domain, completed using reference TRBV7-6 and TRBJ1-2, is GAGVSQSPRYKVTKRGQDVALRCDPISGHVSLYWYRQALGQGPEFLTYFNYEAQQDKSGLPNDRFSAERPEGSISTLTIQRTEQRDSAMYRCASSQGQGAPGYTFGSGTRLTVV.

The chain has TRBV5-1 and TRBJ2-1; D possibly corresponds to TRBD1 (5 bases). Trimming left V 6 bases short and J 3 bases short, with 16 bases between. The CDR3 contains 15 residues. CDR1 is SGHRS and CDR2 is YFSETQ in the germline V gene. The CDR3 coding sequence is TGCGCCAGCACCTGGGCGGCAGGGAACTACAATGAGCAGTTCTTC. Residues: CASTWAAGNYNEQFF. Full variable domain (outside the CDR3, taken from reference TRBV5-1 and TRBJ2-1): KAGVTQTPRYLIKTRGQQVTLSCSPISGHRSVSWYQQTPGQGLQFLFEYFSETQRNKGNFPGRFSGRQFSNSRSEMNVSTLELGDSALYLCASTWAAGNYNEQFFGPGTRLTVL.